The 17 T cell receptor beta chains below come from one sample, sequenced in a study of Ad26.COV2.S vaccination and SARS-CoV-2 variants. This table comes from immunoSEQ multiplex PCR, and its TCRdb copy is limited to in-frame clones, with some not included. The table lists nearly 400,000 clones, approximately 90% of them singletons. Regarding treatment: around 19 received Ad26.COV2.S at low or high dose, single or two shots; about 5 received placebo; per-sample allocation not given. Sampling took place 63 days after the first vaccine or placebo injection. The starting material was peripheral blood, obtained in a trial of Ad26.COV2.S vaccine versus placebo. The receptors were gathered from a person aged 18 to 65 who received the Ad26.COV2.S COVID-19 vaccine or a placebo.

The J gene is TRBJ2-7, the V gene TRBV28, with D tentatively TRBD1 or TRBD2 (5 bases each). Trimming left V 6 bases short and J 6 bases short, with 24 bases between. The CDR3 is made up of 16 amino acids. Germline V gene lookup returns CDR1 MDHEN and CDR2 SYDVKM. CDR3 region: CASSPPGPGGLGEQYF. CDR3 DNA: TGTGCCAGCAGCCCTCCGGGACCCGGAGGTCTTGGCGAGCAGTACTTC. Full variable domain (missing parts from reference TRBV28 and TRBJ2-7): DVKVTQSSRYLVKRTGEKVFLECVQDMDHENMFWYRQDPGLGLRLIYFSYDVKMKEKGDIPEGYSVSREKKERFSLILESASTNQTSMYLCASSPPGPGGLGEQYFGPGTRLTVT.

The chain links TRBV5-1 to TRBJ1-2; TRBD1 might be the D (5 bases). CDR1 is SGHRS, CDR2 YFSETQ, per germline. The CDR3 loop spans 17 amino acids. Trimming removed 1 base from V and 8 bases from J, with 24 bases in between. CDR3 loop: CASSLTWRIDREGGYTF. Written as DNA, the CDR3 is TGCGCCAGCAGCTTGACCTGGAGAATTGATCGGGAGGGGGGCTACACCTTC.

The chain recombines TRBV29-1 with TRBJ1-2, with TRBD1 as a possible D gene (5 bases). This CDR3 spans 13 amino acids. V lost 5 bases, J lost 1 base, and 11 bases lay in between. Germline CDR1 reads SQVTM; CDR2 reads ANQGSEA. CDR3 DNA sequence: TGCAGCGTTCGGGACGGACTTAACTATGGCTACACCTTC. Translating it yields CSVRDGLNYGYTF.

This chain uses TRBV19 with TRBJ2-7; D is perhaps TRBD2 (6 bases). This CDR3 contains 15 residues. Trimming pared 3 bases from V and 2 bases from J, leaving 14 bases between. Germline CDR1 and CDR2: LNHDA and SQIVND (reference sequence). CDR3 DNA: TGTGCCAGTAGTATGGGGCGGGGACCTCCCTACGAGCAGTACTTC. Protein product: CASSMGRGPPYEQYF.

The gene calls are TRBV6-2 or TRBV6-3 and TRBJ1-5, with D possibly TRBD1 on 6 matching bases. CDR3 length equals 16 residues. Germline CDR1 reads MNHEY; CDR2 reads SVGEGT. V lost 5 bases, J lost 4 bases, and 18 bases lay in between. The CDR3 DNA reads TGTGCCAGCAGTCCCCAACAGGGACTCGGGAATCAGCCCCAGCATTTT. Translation gives CASSPQQGLGNQPQHF.

This chain links TRBV7-2 with TRBJ2-3, with TRBD1 identical over 11 bases. CDR1 and CDR2 from the germline V gene are SGHTA and FQGNSA. V lost 1 base to trimming and J lost 8 bases; unmatched junction nucleotides: 8. The CDR3 has 16 residues. CDR3 coding DNA: TGTGCCAGCAGCTTAGAGGCAGGGACAGGGGGGGTTACGCAGTATTTT. Residues: CASSLEAGTGGVTQYF.

J is TRBJ1-2 and V is TRBV11-3, with a possible D match to TRBD1 (6 bases). The CDR3 totals 14 residues. V shed 6 bases and J shed 7 bases, with 18 bases lying between them. Germline V gene lookup returns CDR1 SGHNT and CDR2 YENEEA. CDR3 protein: CASSPLQPGAGYTF. The CDR3 region has the DNA TGTGCCAGCAGTCCATTACAGCCGGGGGCTGGCTACACCTTC.

The CDR3 coding sequence is TGTGCCAGTACCCCTACTTTAGGGATAGCTTTCTTT. Protein product: CASTPTLGIAFF. The rearrangement uses TRBV19 and TRBJ1-1; D gene ambiguous. V was pared by 7 bases and J by 10 bases, with 16 bases between. The CDR3 runs 12 residues. Germline V gene data show CDR1 as LNHDA and CDR2 as SQIVND (reference sequence). Full variable domain (outside the CDR3, taken from reference TRBV19 and TRBJ1-1): DGGITQSPKYLFRKEGQNVTLSCEQNLNHDAMYWYRQDPGQGLRLIYYSQIVNDFQKGDIAEGYSVSREKKESFPLTVTSAQKNPTAFYLCASTPTLGIAFFGQGTRLTVV.

The rearrangement links TRBV19 to TRBJ2-1, with 11 bases matching TRBD2. CDR3 length equals 15 residues. The V gene's germline CDR1 is LNHDA and CDR2 SQIVND (reference sequence). The V and J ends lost 6 bases and 6 bases, in that order; junction bases with no gene match: 7. In DNA, the CDR3 is TGTGCCAGTAGGTCTACCGGGACTAGCGGCAATGAGCAGTTCTTC. This gives the protein CASRSTGTSGNEQFF.

This clone was found once. The V call is TRBV7-9, the J call TRBJ2-1; TRBD1 is a possible D gene (6 bases). The CDR3 is 14 residues long. Trimming took off 2 bases at V and 4 bases at J, with 9 bases between the two ends. From germline, CDR1 is SEHNR and CDR2 FQNEAQ (reference sequence). CDR3 sequence: CASSLMGAYNEQFF. DNA for the CDR3: TGTGCCAGCAGCTTAATGGGGGCTTACAATGAGCAGTTCTTC.

The chain couples TRBV30 to TRBJ1-5; tentative D call: TRBD1 (6 bases). The CDR3 covers 20 residues. Germline V gives CDR1 GTSNPN, CDR2 SVGIG (reference sequence). V lost 2 bases to trimming and J lost 1 base, with 27 bases between them. The CDR3 DNA reads TGTGCCTGGAGTCAACATACCGGGACATCTCCCCCGGCCAGCAATCAGCCCCAGCATTTT. This encodes CAWSQHTGTSPPASNQPQHF.

The rearrangement joins TRBV6-5 to TRBJ1-2; tentatively, D is TRBD1 (5 bases). V was trimmed by 0 bases and J by 2 bases, leaving 10 bases between them. Germline V CDR1 and CDR2: MNHEY, SVGAGI. This CDR3 comprises 15 residues. CDR3 DNA: TGTGCCAGCAGTTACTCTTTCCGACAGAACTATGGCTACACCTTC. Translation: CASSYSFRQNYGYTF.

The CDR3 DNA is TGTGCCAGCAGCCCTCAGACAGGGAAGCAGGAGACCCAGTACTTC. Its translation: CASSPQTGKQETQYF. This chain joins TRBV7-6 and TRBJ2-5, with 7 bases matching TRBD1. CDR3 length equals 15 residues. V was clipped by 5 bases and J by 5 bases; unmatched bases: 11. Germline CDR1 reads SGHVS; CDR2 reads FNYEAQ.

This chain joins TRBV5-8 and TRBJ1-1; a weak D match, TRBD1 (6 bases). The ends were cut back, 1 base at V and 4 bases at J, with 23 bases in the middle. CDR1 and CDR2 (germline): SGHTS, YDEGEE. The CDR3 spans 18 residues. The CDR3 sequence is CASSLWNVFGGVGTEAFF. The DNA of the CDR3 is TGTGCCAGCAGCTTGTGGAATGTTTTCGGGGGCGTTGGCACTGAAGCTTTCTTT.

Written as DNA, the CDR3 is TGTGCCAGCAGTTCCTCTCGCTCGGAAGAGCAGTACTTC. Residues: CASSSSRSEEQYF. This chain connects TRBV28 to TRBJ2-7; D gene uncertain. This CDR3 has 13 amino acids. V was cut by 4 bases and J by 7 bases, with 14 bases left in between. Germline V lookup: CDR1 MDHEN, CDR2 SYDVKM.

V gene TRBV7-2 combines with J gene TRBJ2-5; 11 bases are shared with TRBD2. The CDR3 consists of 15 residues. J was trimmed by 4 bases and V by 4 bases; bases with no gene match: 5. CDR1 and CDR2 from the germline V gene are SGHTA and FQGNSA. The chain's CDR3 is CASSSVAGGVETQYF. DNA for the CDR3: TGTGCCAGCAGCTCCGTAGCGGGAGGGGTAGAGACCCAGTACTTC.

The V call is TRBV20-1, the J call TRBJ2-1; 7 bases are shared with TRBD1. CDR1 and CDR2 from the germline V gene are DFQATT and SNEGSKA (reference sequence). The CDR3 length is 15 residues. V lost 3 bases, J lost 0 bases, and 5 bases stayed unmatched. CDR3 loop: CSASGQVSSYNEQFF. The CDR3 region has the DNA TGCAGTGCTAGTGGACAGGTTAGCTCCTACAATGAGCAGTTCTTC.